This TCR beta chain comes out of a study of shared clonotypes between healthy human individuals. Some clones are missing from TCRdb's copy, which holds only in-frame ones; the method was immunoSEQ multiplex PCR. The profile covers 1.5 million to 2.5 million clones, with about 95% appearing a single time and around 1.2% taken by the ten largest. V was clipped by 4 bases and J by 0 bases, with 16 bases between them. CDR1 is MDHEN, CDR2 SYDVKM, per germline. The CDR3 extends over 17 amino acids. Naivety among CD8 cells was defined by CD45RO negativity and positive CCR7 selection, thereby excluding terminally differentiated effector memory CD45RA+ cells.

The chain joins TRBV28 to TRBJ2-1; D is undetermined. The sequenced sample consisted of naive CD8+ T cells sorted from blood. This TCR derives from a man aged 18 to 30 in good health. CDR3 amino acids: CASSSPRPESSYNEQFF. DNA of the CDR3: TGTGCCAGCAGTTCCCCCCGGCCCGAAAGCTCCTACAATGAGCAGTTCTTC.